This T cell receptor (beta chain) was sequenced for a study of molecular identifiers for immune sequencing clone quantification. About the study: Replicate RNA from approximately 20,000 or 100,000 naive CD8 T cells formed five aliquots; four were sequenced.

The table lists this clonotype with a few counts. One end of the junction fails to match germline, which may point to a read error. The CDR3 contains 16 residues. CDR1 is KGHDR, CDR2 SFDVKD, per germline. MiXCR was run by TCRdb on the PCR reads, yielding one entry per CDR3 protein. This sample has over 55,000 distinct CDR3 sequences; about a sixth occur once, and the top ten carry 1.3% to 1.5%. This receptor was identified in a human donor in good health. Some libraries in this study had Jurkat cell RNA spiked in. The specimen sequenced was naive CD8+ T cells from blood, with Jurkat cell RNA spiked in. Subset of the sample: FACS-sorted CD8+CD4-CCR7+CD45RA+ naive T cells. This chain connects TRBV24-1 to TRBJ2-2; D may be TRBD1 or TRBD2 (5 bases each). The CDR3: CATKGSGRSDTGELVF. The CDR3 DNA reads TGTGCCACCAAAGGCTCGGGGCGGTCAGACACCGGGGAGCTGGTTTTT.